The rows below give T cell receptor beta chains drawn from one sample of a study of T-cell reconstitution after alpha-beta-depleted transplantation in children. From the PCR reads, TCRdb called clonotypes with MiXCR, one entry per CDR3 protein. In the table there are 120,000 to 150,000 distinct CDR3 sequences, 8% to 10% of which are singletons. This sample comprised PBMCs, mostly from graft donor cells, obtained 180 days after TCRalphabeta/CD19-depleted stem cell transplant. The receptors derive from a female patient aged 2-9 years who had a stem cell transplant for congenital amegakaryocytic thrombocytopenia, so the T cells may come from the graft donor. CDR3s include the opening cysteine and the closing phenylalanine or tryptophan. Each record gives: D gene, V gene, J gene, clone size, CDR3 protein, CDR3 DNA. A D gene is named only where the DNA matches it firmly. Some rows mark clone size as missing; the rest say once, few, many or name a class of expanded clone.

>-|TRBV4-2|TRBJ2-2|once
CARSLGLPHFTAGELFF
TGTGCCAGGAGCTTGGGGCTCCCACACTTCACCGCCGGGGAGCTGTTTTTT
>-|TRBV4-1|TRBJ2-7|-
CASSQDFGAGGTYEQYF
TGCGCCAGCAGCCAAGATTTTGGCGCAGGGGGGACCTACGAGCAGTACTTC
>-|TRBV9|TRBJ2-7|few
CASSVEDSRLNEQYF
TGTGCCAGCAGCGTAGAAGACTCTCGCCTGAACGAGCAGTACTTC
>TRBD2|TRBV7-2|TRBJ2-4|-
CASSSPGTSGGRAYQYF
TGTGCCAGCAGCTCTCCCGGGACTAGCGGGGGACGGGCCTATCAGTACTTC
>-|TRBV28|TRBJ2-7|many
CASRRSGYEQYF
TGTGCCAGCAGACGTTCCGGGTACGAGCAGTACTTC
>-|TRBV18|TRBJ2-3|-
CASSPLRAGSTDTQYF
TGTGCCAGCTCACCACTTAGGGCGGGAAGCACAGATACGCAGTATTTT
>TRBD1|TRBV5-6|TRBJ2-7|few
CAIGPGTASYEQYF
TGTGCCATCGGCCCCGGGACAGCCTCCTACGAGCAGTACTTC
>TRBD2|TRBV20-1|TRBJ2-1|-
CSARARYLFQRDPRDYNEQFF
TGCAGTGCTAGAGCTCGCTATCTTTTCCAGCGGGACCCTCGTGACTACAATGAGCAGTTCTTC
>TRBD2|TRBV6-1|TRBJ2-2|-
CASSEALALNTGELFF
TGTGCCAGCAGTGAAGCACTAGCGCTGAACACCGGGGAGCTGTTTTTT
>-|TRBV7-2|TRBJ2-3|many
CASSASSTDTQYF
TGTGCCAGCAGCGCTTCTAGCACAGATACGCAGTATTTT